These T cell receptor beta chains were read from a single sample in a study of cytomegalovirus exposure and HLA in healthy donors. TCRdb's copy holds only in-frame clones and misses some; the assay was immunoSEQ multiplex PCR. Of 90,000 to 100,000 clones listed, just under 70% were seen once; the top ten hold 2.5% to 3%. The sample consisted of PBMCs. These receptors all stem from a man aged 45-65 years in good health and CMV-seronegative. CDR3s include the opening cysteine and the closing phenylalanine or tryptophan. A D gene is named only where the DNA matches it firmly. Rows may omit the clone size; those that give it use once, few, many or a size class.

v_call,clone_size,j_call,d_call,cdr3_nt,cdr3_aa
TRBV5-4,few,TRBJ2-2,.,TGTGCCAGCAGCTTGGTATCGGGTCCATCCACCGGGGAGCTGTTTTTT,CASSLVSGPSTGELFF
TRBV6-4,medium-sized,TRBJ2-1,.,TGTGCCAGCAGTGACTCCTCGGGGGAAAGTAAGGAGCAGTTCTTC,CASSDSSGESKEQFF
TRBV5-4,.,TRBJ2-1,TRBD2,TGTGCCAGCAGCTTCGGGGTGCGGGAGTTGCGCAATGAGCAGTTCTTC,CASSFGVRELRNEQFF
TRBV18,.,TRBJ1-5,.,TGTGCCAGCTCACGCACTGAACCCAATCAGCCCCAGCATTTT,CASSRTEPNQPQHF
TRBV12-5,.,TRBJ2-5,.,TGTGCTAGTGGTTTGGTTCCGGGGGAGACCCAGTACTTC,CASGLVPGETQYF
TRBV7-9,few,TRBJ1-2,TRBD1,TGTGCCAGCAGCTTGATGGGACAGGGCGATGGCTACACCTTC,CASSLMGQGDGYTF
TRBV6-1,few,TRBJ2-3,.,TGTGCCAGCAGTGATCAGGCACTCCCCGGGACTCAGACAGATACGCAGTATTTT,CASSDQALPGTQTDTQYF
TRBV6-5,once,TRBJ2-4,.,TGTGCCAGCAGTTACCGAACAGGGATGGACATTCAGTACTTC,CASSYRTGMDIQYF
TRBV18,.,TRBJ1-4,TRBD1,TGTGCCAGCTCACCACAGCGACAGGGGACTAATGAAAAACTGTTTTTT,CASSPQRQGTNEKLFF
TRBV7-2,.,TRBJ1-2,TRBD1,TGTGCCAGCAGCATACCGGGACAGCTAGTCTATGGCTACACCTTC,CASSIPGQLVYGYTF
TRBV12-5,.,TRBJ2-5,.,TGTGCTAGTGGTGTCTCCCTCCCGGAGACCCAGTACTTC,CASGVSLPETQYF
TRBV7-8,.,TRBJ2-3,.,TGTGCCAGCAGCCCCGAACACCTCACCCAGTATTTT,CASSPEHLTQYF
TRBV30,few,TRBJ1-2,.,TGTGCCTCGATATGGACAAGCTATGGCTACCCCTTC,CASIWTSYGYPF
TRBV19,.,TRBJ2-6,TRBD1,TGTGCCAGTAGAACCGGACAGGGGGCGAGTGGGGCCAACGTCCTGACTTTC,CASRTGQGASGANVLTF
TRBV5-1,.,TRBJ2-1,TRBD2,TGCGCCAGCAGCTGGCCTGATAAAACAGGGTCCGGGACTAGCGTCTACAATGAGCAGTTCTTC,CASSWPDKTGSGTSVYNEQFF
TRBV19,.,TRBJ1-6,TRBD1,TGTGCCAGTAGTATTGGCGGGACAGATAATTCACCCCTCCACTTT,CASSIGGTDNSPLHF
TRBV2,.,TRBJ2-3,TRBD1,TGTGCCGGATCCGGGACAGTCACAGATACGCAGTATTTT,CAGSGTVTDTQYF
TRBV4-3,.,TRBJ2-5,.,TGCGCCAGCAGCCACGATAGGACGGGGGTAGGGGAGACCCAGTACTTC,CASSHDRTGVGETQYF
TRBV2,.,TRBJ1-1,.,TGTGCCAGCCTACCGAACCAGAACACTGAAGCTTTCTTT,CASLPNQNTEAFF
TRBV5-1,once,TRBJ1-1,.,TGCGCCAGCAGCTTGGCCGGCGGCGCTGTGAACACTGAAGCTTTCTTT,CASSLAGGAVNTEAFF
TRBV9,few,TRBJ1-5,.,TGTGCCAGCAGCCCGACAGTGAATAGCAATCAGCCCCAGCATTTT,CASSPTVNSNQPQHF
TRBV5-1,.,TRBJ1-2,TRBD1,TGCGCCAGCAGCATTGGACAGGTCTACTATGGCTACACCTTC,CASSIGQVYYGYTF
TRBV9,.,TRBJ2-1,TRBD2,TGTGCCAGCAGCGTAGTTCAAGTGATAGCGGGACGGAATGAGCAGTTCTTC,CASSVVQVIAGRNEQFF
TRBV11-3,.,TRBJ2-3,.,TGTGCCAGCAGCTTAGGTCCGGCAGATACGCAGTATTTT,CASSLGPADTQYF
TRBV2,.,TRBJ1-5,TRBD1,TGTGCCAGCAGTCCGCAGGGGGCGCATAATCAGCCCCAGCATTTT,CASSPQGAHNQPQHF
TRBV7-2,.,TRBJ2-1,TRBD2,TGTGCCAGCAGCTTGTCACTAGCGGGGGGCGTCTACAATGAGCAGTTCTTC,CASSLSLAGGVYNEQFF
TRBV27,once,TRBJ2-1,.,TGTGCCAGCAGTCCCCGCCGGGAGTCCTACAATGAGCAGTTCTTC,CASSPRRESYNEQFF
TRBV6-6,.,TRBJ1-1,.,TGTGCCAGCAGTTACTCGGCAGGGGCTGGGAACACTGAAGCTTTCTTT,CASSYSAGAGNTEAFF
TRBV18,once,TRBJ1-4,.,TGTGCCAGCTCACCATCCGGAGAGGAAAAACTGTTTTTT,CASSPSGEEKLFF
TRBV11-2,few,TRBJ2-7,TRBD1,TGTGCCAGCAGCTTAGGGACAGGGAACTACGAGCAGTACTTC,CASSLGTGNYEQYF
TRBV7-6,.,TRBJ1-1,.,TGTGCCAGCAGCTTAGACACCTACACTGAAGCTTTCTTT,CASSLDTYTEAFF
TRBV5-1,once,TRBJ2-5,TRBD1,TGCGCCAGCAGCTTGACAGGGGGCACTACCTTCCAAGAGACCCAGTACTTC,CASSLTGGTTFQETQYF
TRBV6-4,few,TRBJ2-7,TRBD2,TGTGCCAGCAGTGAACTAGCGGGGGCCTCCTACGAGCAGTACTTC,CASSELAGASYEQYF
TRBV7-6,.,TRBJ1-5,TRBD1,TGTGCCAGCAGCTTAGCGGGGACAGATCAGCCCCAGCATTTT,CASSLAGTDQPQHF
TRBV28,.,TRBJ2-7,.,TGTGCCAGCAGTTTGATACGGGGCGAGCAGTACTTC,CASSLIRGEQYF
TRBV5-1,few,TRBJ2-1,.,TGCGCCAGCACTCTCGGGGGAGCACAATCCGAGCAGTTCTTC,CASTLGGAQSEQFF
TRBV6-5,.,TRBJ2-3,TRBD2,TGTGCCAGCAGCATAGCGGGGGGGCTGACAGATACGCAGTATTTT,CASSIAGGLTDTQYF
TRBV5-4,.,TRBJ2-1,TRBD2,TGTGCCAGCAGCTTTAGCGGGAGGGGGCCCAATGAGCAGTTCTTC,CASSFSGRGPNEQFF
TRBV20-1,.,TRBJ2-5,.,TGCAGTCTCATCCCCAGGGAGACCCAGTACTTC,CSLIPRETQYF
TRBV10-1,.,TRBJ2-1,.,TGCGCCAGCAGTGAGTCGGGGTGTAGCGCCGCCTACAATGAGCAGTTCTTC,CASSESGCSAAYNEQFF
TRBV5-1,few,TRBJ1-4,TRBD1,TGCGCCAGCAGCGGACAGGGGTACGCAGAAAAACTGTTTTTT,CASSGQGYAEKLFF
TRBV7-2,.,TRBJ1-1,.,TGTGCCAGCAGCTTAGGAGGGTCCTACACTGAAGCTTTCTTT,CASSLGGSYTEAFF
TRBV4-3,.,TRBJ2-7,.,TGCGCCAGCAGCCAAGAATGGGCAGGGGCGCTTGGGGCCTACGAGCAGTACTTC,CASSQEWAGALGAYEQYF
TRBV6-5,once,TRBJ2-5,.,TGTGCCAGCAGAGATCCGGACAGCAAGGAGACCCAGTACTTC,CASRDPDSKETQYF
TRBV4-3,.,TRBJ1-2,.,TGCGCCAGCAGCCAAGGTGTCCAGAACTATGGCTACACCTTC,CASSQGVQNYGYTF
TRBV4-3,.,TRBJ2-2,.,TGCGCCAGCAGTCGCAAGATCAGGAGGGGGCTCACCGGGGAGCTGTTTTTT,CASSRKIRRGLTGELFF
TRBV11-2,few,TRBJ1-5,TRBD1,TGTGCCAGCAGCACAGGGGCCAATCAGCCCCAGCATTTT,CASSTGANQPQHF
TRBV4-2,.,TRBJ2-2,.,TGTGCCAGCAGCCAAGACAGGTCGCTCAACACCGGGGAGCTGTTTTTT,CASSQDRSLNTGELFF
TRBV6-5,.,TRBJ2-3,TRBD2,TGTGCCAGCAGGGGACTAGCGTGGAATACGCAGTATTTT,CASRGLAWNTQYF